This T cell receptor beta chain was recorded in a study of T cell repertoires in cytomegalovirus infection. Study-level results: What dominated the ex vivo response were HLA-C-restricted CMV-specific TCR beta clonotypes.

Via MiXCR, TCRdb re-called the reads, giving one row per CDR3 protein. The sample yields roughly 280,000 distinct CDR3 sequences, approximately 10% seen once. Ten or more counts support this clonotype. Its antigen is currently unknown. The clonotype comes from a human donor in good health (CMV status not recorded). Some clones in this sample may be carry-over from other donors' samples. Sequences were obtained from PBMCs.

The CDR3: CASSLPSGGAETQYF. CDR3 sequence (DNA): TGTGCCAGCAGTTTACCTAGCGGGGGGGCAGAGACCCAGTACTTC. This chain uses TRBV12-3 or TRBV12-4 with TRBJ2-5; 12 bases are a match to TRBD2. Trimming cost V 2 bases and J 4 bases; bases outside gene matches: 2. This CDR3 is built from 15 residues.